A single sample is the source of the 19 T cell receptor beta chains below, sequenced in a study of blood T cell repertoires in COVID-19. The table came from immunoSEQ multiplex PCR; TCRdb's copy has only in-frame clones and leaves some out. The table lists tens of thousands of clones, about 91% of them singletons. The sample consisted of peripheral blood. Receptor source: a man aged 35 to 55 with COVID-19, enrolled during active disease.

The CDR3 loop reads CASRAIRDSTSLGLFF. CDR3 sequence (DNA): TGCGCCAGCAGGGCAATCCGGGACAGTACCTCTCTAGGGCTGTTTTTT. This chain joins TRBV4-1 and TRBJ1-4; 7 bases match TRBD1. Unmatched junction bases numbered 21, after V lost 6 bases and J lost 14 bases. Germline values: CDR1 MGHRA, CDR2 YSYEKL. The CDR3 loop spans 16 amino acids.

In DNA, the CDR3 is TGTGCCAGCAGCGTAGATGATCGGGGGGCGTATGAGCAGTTCTTC. Amino acids: CASSVDDRGAYEQFF. The chain carries TRBV9 and TRBJ2-1; weak D call: TRBD2 (7 bases). There are 15 residues in the CDR3. The V gene lost 0 bases and the J gene lost 8 bases, with 15 bases spanning the gap. In germline, CDR1 is SGDLS, CDR2 YYNGEE.

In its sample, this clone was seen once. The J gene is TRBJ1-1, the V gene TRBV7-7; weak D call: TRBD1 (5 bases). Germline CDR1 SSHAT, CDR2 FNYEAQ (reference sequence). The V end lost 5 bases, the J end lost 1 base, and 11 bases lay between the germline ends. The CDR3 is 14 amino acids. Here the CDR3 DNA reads TGTGCCAGCAGCCCCGTTCAGGGGAACACTGAAGCTTTCTTT. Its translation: CASSPVQGNTEAFF.

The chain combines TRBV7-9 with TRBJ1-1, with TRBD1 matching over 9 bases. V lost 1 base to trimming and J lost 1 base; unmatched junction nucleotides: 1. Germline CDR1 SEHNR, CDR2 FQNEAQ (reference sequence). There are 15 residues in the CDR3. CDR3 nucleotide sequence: TGTGCCAGCAGCTTAGGGGACAGGGAGAACACTGAAGCTTTCTTT. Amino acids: CASSLGDRENTEAFF.

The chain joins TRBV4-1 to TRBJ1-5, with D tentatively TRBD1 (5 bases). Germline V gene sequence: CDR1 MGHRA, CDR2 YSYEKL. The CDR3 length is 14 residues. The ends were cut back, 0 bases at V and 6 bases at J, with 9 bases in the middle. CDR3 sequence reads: CASSQDSGGQPQHF. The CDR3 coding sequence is TGCGCCAGCAGCCAAGATTCGGGGGGTCAGCCCCAGCATTTT.

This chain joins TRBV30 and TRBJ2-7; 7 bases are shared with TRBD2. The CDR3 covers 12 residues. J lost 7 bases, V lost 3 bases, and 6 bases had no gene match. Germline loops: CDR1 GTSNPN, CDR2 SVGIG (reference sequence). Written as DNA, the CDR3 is TGTGCCTGGAGACGCGGGGGTGAGGAGCAGTACTTC. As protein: CAWRRGGEEQYF. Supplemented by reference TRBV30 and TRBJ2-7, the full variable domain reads SQTIHQWPATLVQPVGSPLSLECTVEGTSNPNLYWYRQAAGRGLQLLFYSVGIGQISSEVPQNLSASRPQDRQFILSSKKLLLSDSGFYLCAWRRGGEEQYFGPGTRLTVT.

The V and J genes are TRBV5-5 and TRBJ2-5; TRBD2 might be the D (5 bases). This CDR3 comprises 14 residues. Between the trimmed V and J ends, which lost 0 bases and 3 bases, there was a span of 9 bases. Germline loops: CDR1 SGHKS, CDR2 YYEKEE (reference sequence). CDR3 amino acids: CASSLGYGKETQYF. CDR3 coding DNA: TGTGCCAGCAGCTTGGGGTACGGGAAAGAGACCCAGTACTTC.

The CDR3 DNA reads as TGTGCCAGCAGCCCCGGACAGGGAGGCTATGGCTACACCTTC. This sequence encodes CASSPGQGGYGYTF. This sequence joins TRBV7-2 and TRBJ1-2; 8 bases are a match to TRBD1. The CDR3 consists of 14 residues. Germline V gene sequence: CDR1 SGHTA, CDR2 FQGNSA. V shed 5 bases and J 4 bases; nucleotides not matched to a gene: 6. Full variable domain (remainder filled in from reference TRBV7-2 and TRBJ1-2): GAGVSQSPSNKVTEKGKDVELRCDPISGHTALYWYRQSLGQGLEFLIYFQGNSAPDKSGLPSDRFSAERTGGSVSTLTIQRTQQEDSAVYLCASSPGQGGYGYTFGSGTRLTVV.

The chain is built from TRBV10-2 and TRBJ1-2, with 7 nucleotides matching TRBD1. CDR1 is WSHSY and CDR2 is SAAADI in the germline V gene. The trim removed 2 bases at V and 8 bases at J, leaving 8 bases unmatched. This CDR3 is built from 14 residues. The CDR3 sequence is CASSEDRVASGYTF. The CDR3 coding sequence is TGCGCCAGCAGTGAGGACAGGGTGGCCAGCGGCTACACCTTC.

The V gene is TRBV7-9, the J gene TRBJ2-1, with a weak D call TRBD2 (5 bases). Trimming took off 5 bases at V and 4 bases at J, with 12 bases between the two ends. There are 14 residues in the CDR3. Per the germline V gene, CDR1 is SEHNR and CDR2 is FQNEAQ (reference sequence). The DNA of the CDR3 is TGTGCCAGCAGCCCGGGCGGGTCTTACAATGAGCAGTTCTTC. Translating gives CASSPGGSYNEQFF.

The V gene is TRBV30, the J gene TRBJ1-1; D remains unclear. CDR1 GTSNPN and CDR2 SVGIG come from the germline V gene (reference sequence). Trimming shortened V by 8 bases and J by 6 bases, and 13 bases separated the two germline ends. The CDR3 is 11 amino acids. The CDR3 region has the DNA TGTGCCAATTTTCCCGGGGCTGAAGCTTTCTTT. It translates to CANFPGAEAFF.

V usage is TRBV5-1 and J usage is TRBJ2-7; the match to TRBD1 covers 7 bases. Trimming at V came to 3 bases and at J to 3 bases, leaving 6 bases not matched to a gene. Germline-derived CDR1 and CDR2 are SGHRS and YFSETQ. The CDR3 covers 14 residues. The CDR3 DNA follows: TGCGCCAGCAGCTCGGGGACAGCCTTCTACGAGCAGTACTTC. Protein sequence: CASSSGTAFYEQYF. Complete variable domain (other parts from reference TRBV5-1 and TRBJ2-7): KAGVTQTPRYLIKTRGQQVTLSCSPISGHRSVSWYQQTPGQGLQFLFEYFSETQRNKGNFPGRFSGRQFSNSRSEMNVSTLELGDSALYLCASSSGTAFYEQYFGPGTRLTVT.

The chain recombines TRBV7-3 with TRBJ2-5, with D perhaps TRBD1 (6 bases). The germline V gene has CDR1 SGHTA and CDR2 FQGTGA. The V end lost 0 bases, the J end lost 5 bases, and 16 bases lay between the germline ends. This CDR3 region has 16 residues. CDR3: CASSLTGAGREETQYF. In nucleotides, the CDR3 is TGTGCCAGCAGCTTAACGGGGGCAGGCAGGGAGGAGACCCAGTACTTC.

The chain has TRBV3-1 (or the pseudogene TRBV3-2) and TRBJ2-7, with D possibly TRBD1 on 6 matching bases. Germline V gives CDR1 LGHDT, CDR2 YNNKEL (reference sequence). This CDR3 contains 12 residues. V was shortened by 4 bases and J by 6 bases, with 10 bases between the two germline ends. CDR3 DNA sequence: TGTGCCAGCAGCCTCACAGGGAGCGAGCAGTACTTC. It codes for CASSLTGSEQYF.

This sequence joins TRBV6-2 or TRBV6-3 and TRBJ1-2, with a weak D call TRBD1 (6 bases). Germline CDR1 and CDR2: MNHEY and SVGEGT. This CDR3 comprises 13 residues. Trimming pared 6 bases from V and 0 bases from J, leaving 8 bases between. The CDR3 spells CASSTGSNYGYTF. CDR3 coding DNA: TGTGCCAGCAGCACAGGGTCTAACTATGGCTACACCTTC.

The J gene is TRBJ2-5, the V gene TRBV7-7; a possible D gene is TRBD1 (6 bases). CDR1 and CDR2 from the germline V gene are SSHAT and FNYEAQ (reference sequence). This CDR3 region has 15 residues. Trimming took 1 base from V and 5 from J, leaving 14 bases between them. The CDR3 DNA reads TGTGCCAGCAGCTTAGGTGGACAGCTCAAGGAGACCCAGTACTTC. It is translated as CASSLGGQLKETQYF. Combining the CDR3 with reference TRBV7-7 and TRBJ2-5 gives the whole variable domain GAGVSQSPRYKVTKRGQDVTLRCDPISSHATLYWYQQALGQGPEFLTYFNYEAQPDKSGLPSDRFSAERPEGSISTLTIQRTEQRDSAMYRCASSLGGQLKETQYFGPGTRLLVL.

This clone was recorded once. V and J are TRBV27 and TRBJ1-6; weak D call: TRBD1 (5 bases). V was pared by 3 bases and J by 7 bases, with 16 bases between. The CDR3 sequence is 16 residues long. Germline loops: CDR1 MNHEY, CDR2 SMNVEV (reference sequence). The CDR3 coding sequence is TGTGCCAGCAGTTTTTCAGTTCAAAGGGGAAATTCACCCCTCCACTTT. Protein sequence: CASSFSVQRGNSPLHF.

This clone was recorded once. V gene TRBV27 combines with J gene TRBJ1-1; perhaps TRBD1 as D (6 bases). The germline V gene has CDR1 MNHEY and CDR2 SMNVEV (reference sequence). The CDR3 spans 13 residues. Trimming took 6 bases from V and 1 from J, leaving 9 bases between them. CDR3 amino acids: CASRSRGNTEAFF. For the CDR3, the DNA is TGTGCCAGCAGGTCCAGGGGGAACACTGAAGCTTTCTTT.

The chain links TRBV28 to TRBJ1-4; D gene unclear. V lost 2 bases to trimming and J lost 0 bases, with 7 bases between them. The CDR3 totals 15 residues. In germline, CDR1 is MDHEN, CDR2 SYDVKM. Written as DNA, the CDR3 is TGTGCCAGCAGTTTAGTGCCGGCAACTAATGAAAAACTGTTTTTT. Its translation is CASSLVPATNEKLFF.